This T cell receptor (beta chain) emerged from a study of blood T cell repertoires in COVID-19. Study-level background: From the United States, Italy and Spain came samples of acute and convalescent COVID-19.

As handled by the study authors: Nucleated cell number was recorded as an estimate derived from reference gene primer amplification. The protocol was immunoSEQ multiplex PCR, while the TCRdb copy is restricted to in-frame clones and leaves out a portion. The DNA was the basis for D and trimming; V, J and clone size are from that table. In the table there are 270,000 or so clones, about 90% of which are singletons. This sequence originates from a woman aged 25 to 39 with acute COVID-19. Sequenced input: PBMCs or T cells enriched from blood (not recorded which).

CDR3 nucleotide sequence: TGTGCCAGCGCCACCCAGGGTTCCTACAATGAGCAGTTCTTC. Translating gives CASATQGSYNEQFF. This chain uses TRBV6-5 with TRBJ2-1; a possible D gene is TRBD1 (5 bases). CDR3 length equals 14 residues. Trimming took 8 bases from V and 1 from J, leaving 12 bases between them. Germline V lookup: CDR1 MNHEY, CDR2 SVGAGI.